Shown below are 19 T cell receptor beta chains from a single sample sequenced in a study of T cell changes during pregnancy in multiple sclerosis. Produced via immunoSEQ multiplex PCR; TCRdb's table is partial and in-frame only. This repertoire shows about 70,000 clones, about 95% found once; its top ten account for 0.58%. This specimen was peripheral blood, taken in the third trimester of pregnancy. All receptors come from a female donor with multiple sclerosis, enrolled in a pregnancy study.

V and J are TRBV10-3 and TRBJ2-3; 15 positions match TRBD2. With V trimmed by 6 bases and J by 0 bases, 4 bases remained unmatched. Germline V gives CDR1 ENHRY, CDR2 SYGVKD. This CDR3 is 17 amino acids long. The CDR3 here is CAIRGTSGGKSTDTQYF. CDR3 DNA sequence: TGTGCCATCAGGGGGACTAGCGGGGGGAAAAGCACAGATACGCAGTATTTT.

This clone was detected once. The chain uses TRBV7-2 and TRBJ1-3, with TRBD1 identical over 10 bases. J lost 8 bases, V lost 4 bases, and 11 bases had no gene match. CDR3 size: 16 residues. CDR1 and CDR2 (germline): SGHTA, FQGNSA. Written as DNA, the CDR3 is TGTGCCAGCAGCTCGACCGGACAGGGGGGGGTAGACACCATATATTTT. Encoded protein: CASSSTGQGGVDTIYF.

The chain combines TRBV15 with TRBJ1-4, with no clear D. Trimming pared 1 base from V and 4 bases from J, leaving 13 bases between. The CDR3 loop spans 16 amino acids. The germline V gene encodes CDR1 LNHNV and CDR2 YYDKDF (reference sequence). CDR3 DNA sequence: TGTGCCACCAGCAGAGCAGTGACATTTCTTAATGAAAAACTGTTTTTT. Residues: CATSRAVTFLNEKLFF.

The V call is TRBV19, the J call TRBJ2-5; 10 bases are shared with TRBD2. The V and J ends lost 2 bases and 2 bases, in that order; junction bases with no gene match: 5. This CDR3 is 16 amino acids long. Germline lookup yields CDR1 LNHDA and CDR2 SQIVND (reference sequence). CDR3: CASSIWTSGVQETQYF. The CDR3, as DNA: TGTGCCAGTAGTATATGGACTAGCGGTGTACAAGAGACCCAGTACTTC. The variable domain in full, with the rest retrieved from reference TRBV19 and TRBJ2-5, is DGGITQSPKYLFRKEGQNVTLSCEQNLNHDAMYWYRQDPGQGLRLIYYSQIVNDFQKGDIAEGYSVSREKKESFPLTVTSAQKNPTAFYLCASSIWTSGVQETQYFGPGTRLLVL.

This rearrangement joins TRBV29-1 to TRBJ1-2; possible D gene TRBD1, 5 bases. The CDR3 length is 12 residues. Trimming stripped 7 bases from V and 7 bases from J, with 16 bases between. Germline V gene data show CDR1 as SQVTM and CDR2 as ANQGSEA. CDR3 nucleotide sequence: TGCAGCGACAAGGAGGGGCAATCTGGCTACACCTTC. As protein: CSDKEGQSGYTF.

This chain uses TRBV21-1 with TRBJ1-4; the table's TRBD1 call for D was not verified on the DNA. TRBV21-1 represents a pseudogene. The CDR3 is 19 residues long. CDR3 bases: TGTGCCAGCACCTTAATTACCGGGACAGGGGGCGCGAGGACTGAAAAACTGTTTTTT. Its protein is CASTLITGTGGARTEKLFF.

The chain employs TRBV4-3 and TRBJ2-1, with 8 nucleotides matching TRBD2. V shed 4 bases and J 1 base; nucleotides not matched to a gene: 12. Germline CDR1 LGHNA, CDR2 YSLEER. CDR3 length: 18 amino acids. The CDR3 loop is CASSLAVLGGGSYNEQFF. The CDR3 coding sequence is TGCGCCAGCAGCCTCGCTGTTCTCGGGGGGGGGTCCTACAATGAGCAGTTCTTC.

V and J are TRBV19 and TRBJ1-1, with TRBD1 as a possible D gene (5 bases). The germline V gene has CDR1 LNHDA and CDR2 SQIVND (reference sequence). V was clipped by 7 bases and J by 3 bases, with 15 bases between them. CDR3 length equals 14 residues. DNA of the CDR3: TGTGCCAGTACGTTTGGGGGGAAGCACACTGAAGCTTTCTTT. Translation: CASTFGGKHTEAFF.

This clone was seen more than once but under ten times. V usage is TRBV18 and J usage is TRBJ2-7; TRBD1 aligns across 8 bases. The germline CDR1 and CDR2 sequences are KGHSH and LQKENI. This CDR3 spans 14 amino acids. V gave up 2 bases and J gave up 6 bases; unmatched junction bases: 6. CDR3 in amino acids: CASSPLGQGTEQYF. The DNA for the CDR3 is TGTGCCAGCTCACCATTAGGACAGGGAACCGAGCAGTACTTC.

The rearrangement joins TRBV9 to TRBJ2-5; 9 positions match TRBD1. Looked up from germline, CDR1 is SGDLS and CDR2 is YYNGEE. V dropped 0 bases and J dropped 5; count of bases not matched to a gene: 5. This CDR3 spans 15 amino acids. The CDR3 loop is CASSVGRDRVETQYF. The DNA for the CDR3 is TGTGCCAGCAGCGTAGGTCGGGACAGGGTCGAGACCCAGTACTTC.

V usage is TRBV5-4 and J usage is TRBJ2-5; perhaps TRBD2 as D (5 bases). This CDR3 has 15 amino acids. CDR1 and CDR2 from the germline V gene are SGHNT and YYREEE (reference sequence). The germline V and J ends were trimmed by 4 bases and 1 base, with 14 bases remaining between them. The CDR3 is CASSPAVTAQETQYF. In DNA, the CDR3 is TGTGCCAGCAGCCCAGCGGTCACAGCCCAAGAGACCCAGTACTTC.

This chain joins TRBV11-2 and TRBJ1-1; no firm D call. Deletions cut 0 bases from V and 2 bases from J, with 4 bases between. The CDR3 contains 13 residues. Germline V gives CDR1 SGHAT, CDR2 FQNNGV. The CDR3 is CASSLEANTEAFF. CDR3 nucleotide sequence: TGTGCCAGCAGCTTAGAAGCTAACACTGAAGCTTTCTTT.

CDR3 residues: CASSFVSGSTDTQYF. In DNA form, the CDR3 reads TGTGCCAGCAGCTTTGTCTCAGGGAGCACAGATACGCAGTATTTT. This chain uses TRBV11-3 with TRBJ2-3; the D gene is possibly TRBD1 (5 bases). The germline gives CDR1 SGHNT, CDR2 YENEEA. The CDR3 extends over 15 amino acids. The germline V and J ends were trimmed by 3 bases and 0 bases, with 10 bases remaining between them.

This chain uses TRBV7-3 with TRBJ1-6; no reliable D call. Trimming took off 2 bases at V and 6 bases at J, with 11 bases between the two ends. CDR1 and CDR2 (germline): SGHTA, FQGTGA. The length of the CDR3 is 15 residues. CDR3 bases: TGTGCCAGCAGCTTAGGGCTGGTCGGTAATTCACCCCTCCACTTT. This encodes CASSLGLVGNSPLHF.

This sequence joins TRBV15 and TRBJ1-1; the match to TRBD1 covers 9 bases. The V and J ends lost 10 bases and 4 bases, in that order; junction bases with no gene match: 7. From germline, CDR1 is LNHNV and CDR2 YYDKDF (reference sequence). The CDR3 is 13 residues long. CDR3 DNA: TGTGCCAGCGGACAGGGGCGAGTCACTGAAGCTTTCTTT. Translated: CASGQGRVTEAFF.

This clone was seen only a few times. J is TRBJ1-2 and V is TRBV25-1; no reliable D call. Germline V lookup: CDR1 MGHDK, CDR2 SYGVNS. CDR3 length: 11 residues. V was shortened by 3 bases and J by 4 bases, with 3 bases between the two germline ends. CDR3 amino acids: CASSDGYGYTF. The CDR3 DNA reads TGTGCCAGCAGTGACGGCTATGGCTACACCTTC.

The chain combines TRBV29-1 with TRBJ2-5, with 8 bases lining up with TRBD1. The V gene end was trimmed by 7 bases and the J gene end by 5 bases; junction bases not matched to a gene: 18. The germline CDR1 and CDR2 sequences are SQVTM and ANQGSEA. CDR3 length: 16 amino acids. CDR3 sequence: CSGGSATGASRETQYF. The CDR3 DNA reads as TGCAGCGGGGGAAGCGCGACAGGGGCCAGTAGGGAGACCCAGTACTTC.

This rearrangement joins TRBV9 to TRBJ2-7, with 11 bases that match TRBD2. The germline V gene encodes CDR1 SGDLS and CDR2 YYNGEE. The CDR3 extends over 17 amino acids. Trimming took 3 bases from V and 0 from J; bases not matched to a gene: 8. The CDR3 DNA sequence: TGTGCCAGCAGCGCATACCAGACTAGCGGGGCCTCCTACGAGCAGTACTTC. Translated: CASSAYQTSGASYEQYF. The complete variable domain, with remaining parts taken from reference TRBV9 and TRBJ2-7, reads DSGVTQTPKHLITATGQRVTLRCSPRSGDLSVYWYQQSLDQGLQFLIQYYNGEERAKGNILERFSAQQFPDLHSELNLSSLELGDSALYFCASSAYQTSGASYEQYFGPGTRLTVT.

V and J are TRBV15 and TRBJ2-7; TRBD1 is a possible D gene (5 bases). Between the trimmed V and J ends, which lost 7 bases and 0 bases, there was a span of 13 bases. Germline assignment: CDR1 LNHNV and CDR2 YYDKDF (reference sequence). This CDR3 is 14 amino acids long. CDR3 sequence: CATKSQESSYEQYF. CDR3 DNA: TGTGCCACCAAGTCACAGGAAAGCTCCTACGAGCAGTACTTC.